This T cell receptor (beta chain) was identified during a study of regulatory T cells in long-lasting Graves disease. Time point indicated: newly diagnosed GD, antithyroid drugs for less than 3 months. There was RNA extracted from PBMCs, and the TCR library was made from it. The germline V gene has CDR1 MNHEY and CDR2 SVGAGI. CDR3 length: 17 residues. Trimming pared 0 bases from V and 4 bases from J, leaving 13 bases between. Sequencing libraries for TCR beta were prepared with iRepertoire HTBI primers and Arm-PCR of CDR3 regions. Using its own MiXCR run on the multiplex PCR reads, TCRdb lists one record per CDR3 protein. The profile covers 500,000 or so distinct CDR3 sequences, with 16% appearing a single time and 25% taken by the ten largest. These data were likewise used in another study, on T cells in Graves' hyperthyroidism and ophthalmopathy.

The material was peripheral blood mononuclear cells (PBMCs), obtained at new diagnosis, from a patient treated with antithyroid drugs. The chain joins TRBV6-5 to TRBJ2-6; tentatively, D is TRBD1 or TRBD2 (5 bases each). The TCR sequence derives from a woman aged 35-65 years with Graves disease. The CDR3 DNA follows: TGTGCCAGCAGTTACTCGTCCCCGGGGCCGGGGGCCAACGTCCTGACTTTC. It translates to CASSYSSPGPGANVLTF.